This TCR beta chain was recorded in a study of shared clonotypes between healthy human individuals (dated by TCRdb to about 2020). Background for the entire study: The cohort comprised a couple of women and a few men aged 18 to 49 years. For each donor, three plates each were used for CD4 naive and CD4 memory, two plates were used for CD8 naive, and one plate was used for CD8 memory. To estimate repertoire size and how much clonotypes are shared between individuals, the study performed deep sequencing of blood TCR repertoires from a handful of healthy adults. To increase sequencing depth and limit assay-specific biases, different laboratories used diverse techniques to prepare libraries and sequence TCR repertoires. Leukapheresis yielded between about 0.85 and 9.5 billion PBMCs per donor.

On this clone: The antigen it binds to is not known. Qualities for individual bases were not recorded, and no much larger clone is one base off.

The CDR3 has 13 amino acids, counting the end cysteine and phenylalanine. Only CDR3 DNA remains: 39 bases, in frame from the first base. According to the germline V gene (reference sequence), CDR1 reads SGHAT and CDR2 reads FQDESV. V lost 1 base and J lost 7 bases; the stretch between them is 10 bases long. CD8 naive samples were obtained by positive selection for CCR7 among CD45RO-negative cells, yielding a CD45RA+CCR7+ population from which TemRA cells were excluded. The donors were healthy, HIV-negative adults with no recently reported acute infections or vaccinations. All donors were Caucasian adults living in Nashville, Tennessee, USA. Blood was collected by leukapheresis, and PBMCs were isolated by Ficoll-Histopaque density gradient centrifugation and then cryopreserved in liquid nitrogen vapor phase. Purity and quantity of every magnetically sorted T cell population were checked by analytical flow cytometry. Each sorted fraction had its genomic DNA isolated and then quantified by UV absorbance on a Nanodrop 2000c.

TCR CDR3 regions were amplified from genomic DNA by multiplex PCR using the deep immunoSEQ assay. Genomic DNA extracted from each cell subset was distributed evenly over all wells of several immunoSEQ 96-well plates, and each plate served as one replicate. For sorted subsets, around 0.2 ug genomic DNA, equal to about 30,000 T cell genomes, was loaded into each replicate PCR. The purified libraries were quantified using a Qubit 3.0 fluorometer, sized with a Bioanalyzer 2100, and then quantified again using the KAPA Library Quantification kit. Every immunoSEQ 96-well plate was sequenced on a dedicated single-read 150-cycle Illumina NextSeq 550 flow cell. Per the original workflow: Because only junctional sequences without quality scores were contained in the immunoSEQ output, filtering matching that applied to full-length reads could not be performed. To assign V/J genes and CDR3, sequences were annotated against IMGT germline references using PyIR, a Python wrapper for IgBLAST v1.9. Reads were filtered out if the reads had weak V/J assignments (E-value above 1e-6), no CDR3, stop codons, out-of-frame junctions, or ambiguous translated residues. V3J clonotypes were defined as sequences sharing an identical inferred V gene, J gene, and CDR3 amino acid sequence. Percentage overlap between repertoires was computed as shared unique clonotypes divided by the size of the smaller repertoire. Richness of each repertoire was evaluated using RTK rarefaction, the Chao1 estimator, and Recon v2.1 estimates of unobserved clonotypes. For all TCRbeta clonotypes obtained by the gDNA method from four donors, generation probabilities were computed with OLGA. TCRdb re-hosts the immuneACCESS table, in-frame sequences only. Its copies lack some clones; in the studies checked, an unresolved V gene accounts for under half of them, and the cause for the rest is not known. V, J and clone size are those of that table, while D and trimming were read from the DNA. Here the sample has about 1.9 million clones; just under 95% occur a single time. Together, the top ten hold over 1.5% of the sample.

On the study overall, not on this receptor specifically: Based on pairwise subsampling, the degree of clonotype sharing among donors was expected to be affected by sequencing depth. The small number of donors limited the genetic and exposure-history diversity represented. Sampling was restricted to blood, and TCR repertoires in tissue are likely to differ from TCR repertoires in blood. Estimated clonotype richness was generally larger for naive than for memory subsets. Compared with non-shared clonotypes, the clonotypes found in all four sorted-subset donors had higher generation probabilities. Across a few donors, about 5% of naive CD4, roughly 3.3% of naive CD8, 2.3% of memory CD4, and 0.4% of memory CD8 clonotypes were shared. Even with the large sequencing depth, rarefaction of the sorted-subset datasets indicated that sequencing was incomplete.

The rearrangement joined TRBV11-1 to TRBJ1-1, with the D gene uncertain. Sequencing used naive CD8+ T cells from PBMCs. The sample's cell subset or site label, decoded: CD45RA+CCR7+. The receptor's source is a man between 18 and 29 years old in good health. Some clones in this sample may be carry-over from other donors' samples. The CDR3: CASSLVVRGEAFF. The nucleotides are TGTGCCAGCAGCTTAGTCGTCCGGGGTGAAGCTTTCTTT. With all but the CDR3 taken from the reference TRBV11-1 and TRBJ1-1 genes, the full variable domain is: EAEVAQSPRYKITEKSQAVAFWCDPISGHATLYWYRQILGQGPELLVQFQDESVVDDSQLPKDRFSAERLKGVDSTLKIQPAELGDSAMYLCASSLVVRGEAFFGQGTRLTVV.